The 6 T cell receptor beta chains presented below share a single source sample, sequenced in a study of blood T cell repertoires in COVID-19. Method: immunoSEQ multiplex PCR; TCRdb's copy keeps in-frame clones and lacks some. The repertoire consists of around 180,000 clones, with around 87% occurring once and the leading ten covering around 2.7%. What was sequenced was peripheral blood. The receptors here all came from a man in his forties or fifties with active or convalescent COVID-19.

This chain links TRBV28 with TRBJ1-2, with TRBD1 matching over 8 bases. CDR1 is MDHEN and CDR2 is SYDVKM in the germline V gene. J lost 8 bases, V lost 5 bases, and 13 bases had no gene match. The CDR3 is 15 residues long. For the CDR3, the DNA is TGTGCCAGCAGTCCCTCCCCGGACAGGGCAAGAGGCTACACCTTC. Encoded protein: CASSPSPDRARGYTF.

This chain connects TRBV4-1 to TRBJ1-2; no clear D gene. Germline values: CDR1 MGHRA, CDR2 YSYEKL. Trimming took 2 bases from V and 2 from J, leaving 15 bases between them. CDR3 length: 16 residues. CDR3 loop: CASSQFSGPTNYGYTF. In nucleotides, the CDR3 is TGCGCCAGCAGCCAATTCTCAGGCCCGACCAACTATGGCTACACCTTC.

This chain connects TRBV28 to TRBJ1-6; possible D gene TRBD1, 6 bases. This CDR3 spans 16 amino acids. CDR1 and CDR2 from the germline V gene are MDHEN and SYDVKM. Trimming pared 3 bases from V and 5 bases from J, leaving 14 bases between. The CDR3 sequence is CASSLGAGGDNSPLHF. DNA for the CDR3: TGTGCCAGCAGTTTGGGGGCAGGTGGTGATAATTCACCCCTCCACTTT.

J is TRBJ1-4 and V is TRBV28; 9 bases align to TRBD1. The CDR3 is 18 amino acids. Germline V CDR1 and CDR2: MDHEN, SYDVKM. Trimming removed 9 bases from V and 7 bases from J; junction bases left unmatched: 21. The CDR3 DNA follows: TGTGCCAGGAAATCACCGGGACAGGGTAAGCAGATGGGTGAAAAACTGTTTTTT. This codes for CARKSPGQGKQMGEKLFF.

The rearrangement uses TRBV3-1 (or the pseudogene TRBV3-2) and TRBJ1-2; 8 bases line up with TRBD1. With 2 bases clipped from V and 8 bases from J, the junction kept 7 bases outside the gene matches. This CDR3 is built from 14 residues. Germline V CDR1 and CDR2: LGHDT, YNNKEL (reference sequence). The CDR3: CASSQQGASFGYTF. CDR3 nucleotides: TGTGCCAGCAGCCAACAGGGGGCGTCCTTCGGCTACACCTTC.

The J gene is TRBJ2-7, the V gene TRBV6-1; 10 positions match TRBD2. V lost 4 bases to trimming and J lost 0 bases; unmatched junction nucleotides: 6. The CDR3 has 16 residues. Germline CDR1 is MNHNS and CDR2 is SASEGT. The CDR3 bases are TGTGCCAGCAGTGTCGTAGCGGGGGGCTCCTCCTACGAGCAGTACTTC. It encodes CASSVVAGGSSYEQYF.